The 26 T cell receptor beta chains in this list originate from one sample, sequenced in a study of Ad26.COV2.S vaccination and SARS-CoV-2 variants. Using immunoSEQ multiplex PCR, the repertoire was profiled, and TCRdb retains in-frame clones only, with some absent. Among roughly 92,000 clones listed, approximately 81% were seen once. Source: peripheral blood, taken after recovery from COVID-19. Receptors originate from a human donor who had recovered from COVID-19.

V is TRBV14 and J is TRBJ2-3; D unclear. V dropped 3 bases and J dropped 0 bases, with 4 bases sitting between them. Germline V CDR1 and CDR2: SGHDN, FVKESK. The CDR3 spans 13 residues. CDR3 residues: CASSHYSTDTQYF. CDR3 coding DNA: TGTGCCAGCAGCCATTACAGCACAGATACGCAGTATTTT.

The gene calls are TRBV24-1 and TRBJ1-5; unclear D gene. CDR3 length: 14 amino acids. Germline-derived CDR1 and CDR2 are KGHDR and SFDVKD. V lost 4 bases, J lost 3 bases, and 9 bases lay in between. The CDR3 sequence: CATSDRTNNQPQHF. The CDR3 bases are TGTGCCACCAGTGACCGGACCAACAATCAGCCCCAGCATTTT.

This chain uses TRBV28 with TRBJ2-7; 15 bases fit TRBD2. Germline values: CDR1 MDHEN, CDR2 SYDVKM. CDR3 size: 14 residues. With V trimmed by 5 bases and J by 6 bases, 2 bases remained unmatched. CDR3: CASSTGLAGGEQYF. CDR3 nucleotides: TGTGCCAGCAGTACGGGACTAGCGGGAGGCGAGCAGTACTTC.

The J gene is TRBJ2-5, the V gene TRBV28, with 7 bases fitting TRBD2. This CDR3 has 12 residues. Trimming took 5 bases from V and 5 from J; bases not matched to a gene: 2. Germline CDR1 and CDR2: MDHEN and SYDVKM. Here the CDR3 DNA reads TGTGCCAGCAGTCGTAGCGGGGAGACCCAGTACTTC. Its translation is CASSRSGETQYF.

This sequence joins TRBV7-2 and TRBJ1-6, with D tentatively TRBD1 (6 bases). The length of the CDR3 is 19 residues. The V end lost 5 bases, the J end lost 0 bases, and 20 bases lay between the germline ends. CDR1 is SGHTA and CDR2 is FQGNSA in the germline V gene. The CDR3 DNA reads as TGTGCCAGCAGCGGAAAATTTGGGGGCGCAAACTCCTATAATTCACCCCTCCACTTT. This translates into CASSGKFGGANSYNSPLHF.

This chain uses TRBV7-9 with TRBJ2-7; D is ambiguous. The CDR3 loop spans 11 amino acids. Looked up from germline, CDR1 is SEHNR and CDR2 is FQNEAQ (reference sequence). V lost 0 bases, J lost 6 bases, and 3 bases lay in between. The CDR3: CASSLAGEQYF. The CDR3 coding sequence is TGTGCCAGCAGCTTAGCGGGCGAGCAGTACTTC.

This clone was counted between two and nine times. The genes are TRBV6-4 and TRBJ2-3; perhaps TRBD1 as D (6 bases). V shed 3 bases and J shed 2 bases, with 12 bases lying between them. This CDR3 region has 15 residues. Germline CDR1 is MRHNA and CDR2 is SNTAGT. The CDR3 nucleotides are TGTGCCAGCAGTGAAGGCAGGGGACACACAGATACGCAGTATTTT. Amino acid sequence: CASSEGRGHTDTQYF.

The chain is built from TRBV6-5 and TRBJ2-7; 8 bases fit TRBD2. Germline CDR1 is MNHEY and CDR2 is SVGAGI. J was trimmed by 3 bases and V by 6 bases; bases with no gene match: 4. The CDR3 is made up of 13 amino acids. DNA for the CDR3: TGTGCCAGCAGGCTGACTAGCGTCTACGAGCAGTACTTC. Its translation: CASRLTSVYEQYF.

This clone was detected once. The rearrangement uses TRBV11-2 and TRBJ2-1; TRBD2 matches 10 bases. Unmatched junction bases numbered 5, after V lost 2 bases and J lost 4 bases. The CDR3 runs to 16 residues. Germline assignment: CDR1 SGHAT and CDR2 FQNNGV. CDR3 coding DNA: TGTGCCAGCAGCTTAAATCTAGCGGGGGCATACAATGAGCAGTTCTTC. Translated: CASSLNLAGAYNEQFF.

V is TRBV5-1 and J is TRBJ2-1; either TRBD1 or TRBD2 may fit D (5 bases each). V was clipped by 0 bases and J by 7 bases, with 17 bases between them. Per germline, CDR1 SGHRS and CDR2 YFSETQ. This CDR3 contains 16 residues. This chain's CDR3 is CASSLDGAVQGNEQFF. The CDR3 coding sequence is TGCGCCAGCAGCTTGGACGGGGCGGTCCAAGGGAATGAGCAGTTCTTC.

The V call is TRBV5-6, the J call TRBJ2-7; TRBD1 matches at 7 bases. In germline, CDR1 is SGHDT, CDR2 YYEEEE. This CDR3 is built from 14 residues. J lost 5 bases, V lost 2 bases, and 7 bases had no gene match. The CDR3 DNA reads TGTGCCAGCAGCTTCGGACAGGTTCACGACGAGCAGTACTTC. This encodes CASSFGQVHDEQYF.

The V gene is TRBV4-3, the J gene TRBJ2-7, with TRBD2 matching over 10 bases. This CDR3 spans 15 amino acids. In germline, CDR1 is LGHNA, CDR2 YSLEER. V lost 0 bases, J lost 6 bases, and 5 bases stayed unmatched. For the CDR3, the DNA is TGCGCCAGCAGCCAAGACTGGGCTAGCGGGAGCGAGCAGTACTTC. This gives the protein CASSQDWASGSEQYF.

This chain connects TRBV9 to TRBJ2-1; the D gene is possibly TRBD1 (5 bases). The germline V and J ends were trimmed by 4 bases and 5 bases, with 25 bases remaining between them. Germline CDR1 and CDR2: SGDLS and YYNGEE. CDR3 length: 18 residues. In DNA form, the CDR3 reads TGTGCCAGCAGCTCACGACAGTCGACACCTTGGTGGCACAATGAGCAGTTCTTC. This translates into CASSSRQSTPWWHNEQFF.

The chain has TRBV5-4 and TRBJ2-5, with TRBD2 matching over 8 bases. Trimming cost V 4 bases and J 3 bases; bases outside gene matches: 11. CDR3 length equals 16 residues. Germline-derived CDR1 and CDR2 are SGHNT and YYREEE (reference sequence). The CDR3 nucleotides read TGTGCCAGCAGCGGCCCGGGGCTAGCGGGTGAAGAGACCCAGTACTTC. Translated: CASSGPGLAGEETQYF.

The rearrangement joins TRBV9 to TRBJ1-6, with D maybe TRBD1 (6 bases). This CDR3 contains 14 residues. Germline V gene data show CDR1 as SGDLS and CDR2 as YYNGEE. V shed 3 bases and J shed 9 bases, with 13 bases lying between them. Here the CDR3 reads CASSAMTGGSPLHF. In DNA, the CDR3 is TGTGCCAGCAGCGCCATGACAGGAGGTTCACCCCTCCACTTT.

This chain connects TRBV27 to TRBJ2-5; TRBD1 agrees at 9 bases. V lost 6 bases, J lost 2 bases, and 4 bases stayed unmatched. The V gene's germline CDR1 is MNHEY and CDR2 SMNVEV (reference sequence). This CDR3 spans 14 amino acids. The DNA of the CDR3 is TGTGCCAGCAGGGGACAGGGAATTCAAGAGACCCAGTACTTC. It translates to CASRGQGIQETQYF.

This chain's CDR3 is CASTPPQSYYGYTF. The CDR3 DNA is TGTGCCAGCACCCCACCTCAATCGTACTATGGCTACACCTTC. The rearrangement uses TRBV6-2 or TRBV6-3 and TRBJ1-2; D is undetermined. The CDR3 is 14 amino acids. Looked up from germline, CDR1 is MNHEY and CDR2 is SVGEGT. V was trimmed by 7 bases and J by 3 bases, leaving 15 bases between them.

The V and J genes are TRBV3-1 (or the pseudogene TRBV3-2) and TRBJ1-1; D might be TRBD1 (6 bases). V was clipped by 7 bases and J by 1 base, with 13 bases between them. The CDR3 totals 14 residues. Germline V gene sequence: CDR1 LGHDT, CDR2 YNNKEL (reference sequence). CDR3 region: CASTALGQNTEAFF. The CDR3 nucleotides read TGTGCCAGCACCGCCCTGGGACAGAACACTGAAGCTTTCTTT.

The CDR3 sequence is CATNSGGQGQSPLHF. For the CDR3, the DNA is TGTGCCACCAACTCCGGGGGACAGGGGCAGTCACCCCTCCACTTT. The gene calls are TRBV5-6 and TRBJ1-6, with TRBD1 matching 10 bases. J gave up 10 bases and V 9 bases, and 13 bases lay outside the gene matches. Germline-derived CDR1 and CDR2 are SGHDT and YYEEEE. This CDR3 is 15 amino acids long.

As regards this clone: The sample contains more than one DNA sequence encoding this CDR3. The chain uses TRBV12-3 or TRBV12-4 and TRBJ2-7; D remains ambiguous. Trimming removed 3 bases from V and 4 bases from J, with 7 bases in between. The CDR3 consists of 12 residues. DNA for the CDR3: TGTGCCAGCAGTTTTAGCCCTTACGAGCAGTACTTC. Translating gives CASSFSPYEQYF.

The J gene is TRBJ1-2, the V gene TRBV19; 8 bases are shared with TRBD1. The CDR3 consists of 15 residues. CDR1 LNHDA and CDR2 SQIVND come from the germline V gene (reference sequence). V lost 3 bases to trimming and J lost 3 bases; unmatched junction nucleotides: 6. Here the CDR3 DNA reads TGTGCCAGTAGTATTCGGGCAGGGGGCTACTATGGCTACACCTTC. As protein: CASSIRAGGYYGYTF.

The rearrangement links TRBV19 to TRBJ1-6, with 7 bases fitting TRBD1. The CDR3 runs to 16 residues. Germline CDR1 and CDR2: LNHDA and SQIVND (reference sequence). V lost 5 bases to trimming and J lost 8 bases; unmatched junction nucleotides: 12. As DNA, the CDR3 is TGTGCCAGTAGTCCCGACCGCAGGGGGTATGATTCACCCCTCCACTTT. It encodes CASSPDRRGYDSPLHF.

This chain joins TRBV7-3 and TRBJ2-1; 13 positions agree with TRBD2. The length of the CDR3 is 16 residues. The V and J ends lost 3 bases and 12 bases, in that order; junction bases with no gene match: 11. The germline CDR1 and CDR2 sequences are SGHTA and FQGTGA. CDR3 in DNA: TGTGCCAGCAGCTTGGGGACTAGCGGGGAGATGGCACCGCAGTTCTTC. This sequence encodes CASSLGTSGEMAPQFF.

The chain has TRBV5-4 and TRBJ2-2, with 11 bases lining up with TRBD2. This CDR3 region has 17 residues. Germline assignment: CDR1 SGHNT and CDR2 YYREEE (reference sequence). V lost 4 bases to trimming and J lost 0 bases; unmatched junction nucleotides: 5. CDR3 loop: CASSLGLAETNTGELFF. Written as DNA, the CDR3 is TGTGCCAGCAGCCTGGGACTAGCGGAGACGAACACCGGGGAGCTGTTTTTT.

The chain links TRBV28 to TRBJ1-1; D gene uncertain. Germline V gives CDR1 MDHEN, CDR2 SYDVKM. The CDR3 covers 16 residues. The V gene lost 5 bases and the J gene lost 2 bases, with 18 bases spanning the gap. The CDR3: CASSVPRTGTNTEAFF. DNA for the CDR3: TGTGCCAGCAGTGTTCCCCGGACGGGAACAAACACTGAAGCTTTCTTT.

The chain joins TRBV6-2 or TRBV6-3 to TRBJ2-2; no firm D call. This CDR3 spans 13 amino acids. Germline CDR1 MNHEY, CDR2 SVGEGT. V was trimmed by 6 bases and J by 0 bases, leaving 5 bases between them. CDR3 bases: TGTGCCAGCAGCCCCGCGAACACCGGGGAGCTGTTTTTT. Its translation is CASSPANTGELFF.